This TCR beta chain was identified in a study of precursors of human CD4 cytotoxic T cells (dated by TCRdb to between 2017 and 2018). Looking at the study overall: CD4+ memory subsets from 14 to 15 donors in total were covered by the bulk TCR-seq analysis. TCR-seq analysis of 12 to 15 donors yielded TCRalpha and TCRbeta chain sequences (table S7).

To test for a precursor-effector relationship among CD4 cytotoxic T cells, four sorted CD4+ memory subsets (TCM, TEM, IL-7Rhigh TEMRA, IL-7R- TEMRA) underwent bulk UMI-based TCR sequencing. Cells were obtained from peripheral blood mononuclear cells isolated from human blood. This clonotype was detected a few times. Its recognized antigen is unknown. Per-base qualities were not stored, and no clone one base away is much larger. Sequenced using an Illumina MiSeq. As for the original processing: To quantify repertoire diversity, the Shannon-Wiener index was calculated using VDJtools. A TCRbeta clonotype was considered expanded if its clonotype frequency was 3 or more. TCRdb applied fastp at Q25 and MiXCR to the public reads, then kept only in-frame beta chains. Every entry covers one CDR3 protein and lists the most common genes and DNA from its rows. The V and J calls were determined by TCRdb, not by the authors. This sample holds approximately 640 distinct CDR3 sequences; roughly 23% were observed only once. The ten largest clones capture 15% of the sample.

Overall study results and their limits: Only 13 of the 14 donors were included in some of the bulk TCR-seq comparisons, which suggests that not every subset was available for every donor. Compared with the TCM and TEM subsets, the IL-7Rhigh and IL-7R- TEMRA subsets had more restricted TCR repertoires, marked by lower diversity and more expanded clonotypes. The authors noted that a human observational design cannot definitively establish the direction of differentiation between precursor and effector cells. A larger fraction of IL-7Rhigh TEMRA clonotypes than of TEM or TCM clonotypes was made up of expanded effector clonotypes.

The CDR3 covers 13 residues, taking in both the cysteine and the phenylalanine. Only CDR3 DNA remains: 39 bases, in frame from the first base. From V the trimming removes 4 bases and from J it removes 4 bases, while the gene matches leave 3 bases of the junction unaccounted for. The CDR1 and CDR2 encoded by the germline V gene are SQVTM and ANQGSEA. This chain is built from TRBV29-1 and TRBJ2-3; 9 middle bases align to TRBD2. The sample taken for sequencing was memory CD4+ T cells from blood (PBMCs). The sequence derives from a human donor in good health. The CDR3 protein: CSVVAGGPDTQYF. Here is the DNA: TGCAGCGTTGTCGCGGGAGGGCCAGATACGCAGTATTTT.